Detailed here is one T cell receptor (beta chain). Authors' data handling: Estimation of nucleated cell counts was performed using reference gene primer amplification. Clones were sequenced by immunoSEQ multiplex PCR, and TCRdb holds only the in-frame ones, with some missing. V and J calls and clone size follow that table, whereas D and trimming were derived from the DNA. Found here are 100,000 to 150,000 clones, around 88% of them singletons; the top ten hold approximately 10%. These data are taken from a study of blood T cell repertoires in COVID-19. Study information: Samples of COVID-19 (acute and convalescent) were obtained from the United States, Italy and Spain.

The CDR3 consists of 16 residues. Germline trimming cut 4 bases from V and 3 bases from J; bases unmatched to any gene: 11. Germline V gives CDR1 LGHNA, CDR2 YNFKEQ. The sequenced material came from peripheral blood. The clonotype originates from a middle-aged man with acute or convalescent COVID-19. The V call is TRBV4-2, the J call TRBJ1-2, with 7 bases aligning to TRBD1. In nucleotides, the CDR3 is TGTGCCAGCAGCCCGAGGCCGGGACAGTGGGACTATGGCTACACCTTC. It specifies CASSPRPGQWDYGYTF.